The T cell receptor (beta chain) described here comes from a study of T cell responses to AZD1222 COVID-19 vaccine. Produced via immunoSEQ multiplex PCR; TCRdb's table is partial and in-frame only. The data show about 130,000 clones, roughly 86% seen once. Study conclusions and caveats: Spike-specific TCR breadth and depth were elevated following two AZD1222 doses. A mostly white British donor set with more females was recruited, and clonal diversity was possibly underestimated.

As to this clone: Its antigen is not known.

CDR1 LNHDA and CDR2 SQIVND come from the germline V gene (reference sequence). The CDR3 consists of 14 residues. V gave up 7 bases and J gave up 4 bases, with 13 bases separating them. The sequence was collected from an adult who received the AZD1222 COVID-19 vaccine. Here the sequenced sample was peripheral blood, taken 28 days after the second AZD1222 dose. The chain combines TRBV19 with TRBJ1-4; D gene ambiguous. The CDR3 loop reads CASKVRIDNEKLFF. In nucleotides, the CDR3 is TGTGCCAGTAAAGTACGGATAGATAATGAAAAACTGTTTTTT.